The text below deals with one T cell receptor beta chain. Its antigen specificity is not known. Compared with germline, one end of the junction differs, possibly owing to a read error. The study deep-sequenced TCR repertoires of sorted CD4+ and CD8+ blood T cells from severe aplastic anemia patients and healthy subjects. Ficoll-Paque density gradient centrifugation was used to isolate peripheral blood mononuclear cells. Before DNA extraction, CD4+ and CD8+ T cells were sorted by FACS or by magnetic beads. The CDR3, cysteine through phenylalanine, is 11 amino acids long. The sequence is cut down to CDR3 DNA, 33 bases in frame from base 1. Reading the germline V gene (reference sequence) gives CDR1 DFQATT and CDR2 SNEGSKA. This entry belongs to a study of CD8+CD57+ T cells in acquired aplastic anemia (dated by TCRdb to the late 2010s). About the investigation overall: A mean of about 3 ug of DNA, ranging from roughly 0.2 to 27.4 ug, was extracted from sorted CD4+ and CD8+ cells. Healthy donor samples averaged approximately 10 million reads for CD4+ and fewer than 12 million for CD8+ cells. The investigation overall reported the following: Patients and healthy controls showed no significant difference in CD8+ Simpson's diversity (P=0.060). Although roughly 29 CD8+ CDR3 sequences were shared by patients and controls, these sequences appeared highly expressed in patients and within the immunodominant clones of patients.

Profiling of TCR beta VDJ combinations and CDR3 sequences used genomic DNA as the template. An Illumina HiSeq 2000 was used for TCR repertoire sequencing. Per the original workflow: Repertoire assessment relied on Simpson's diversity index, CDR3 size and DJ length profiles, and TRBV/TRBJ rearrangement plots. The most abundant DNA sequence in the deep sequencing data was defined as the immunodominant clone. CDR3 amino acid sequences were screened for sharing across subjects and compared with published repertoires and the VDJdb database. The public reads were reanalyzed by TCRdb: fastp trimming at Q25, MiXCR alignment, in-frame beta chains only. Rows matching on CDR3 protein sequence are summarized as one entry with the most common DNA and genes. The V and J calls were determined by TCRdb, not by the authors. The sample contains roughly 420,000 distinct CDR3 sequences, just under 70% of them found a single time. The leading ten clones occupy 3.5% to 4.5% of the sample.

In this chain, TRBV20-1 is recombined with TRBJ1-2; tentative D gene TRBD1, with 5 bases matching. The source is a human donor in good health, serving as a control. The specimen sequenced was sorted CD4+, CD8+, or CD8+CD57+ T cells (not recorded which) from PBMCs. The DNA sequence is as follows: TGCAGTGCCCGGACCCAGGGCGCCAAAGCCTTC. Translation gives CSARTQGAKAF.